This TCR beta chain originates from a study of cytomegalovirus exposure and HLA in healthy donors. Amplification used 60 Vbeta primers and 13 Jbeta primers. Produced via immunoSEQ multiplex PCR; TCRdb's table is partial and in-frame only. In the table there are roughly 88,000 clones, approximately 80% of which are singletons. This CDR3 has 11 residues. Germline CDR1 and CDR2: MNHEY and SVGAGI. Trimming removed 11 bases from V and 9 bases from J, with 15 bases in between. As regards this clone: Its specificity is not known.

Findings of the study overall: When the data were analyzed later, several of the most significant clusters appeared to be linked to common viral pathogens.

The receptor was derived from a man aged 30 to 45 in good health and CMV-seropositive. The sample taken for sequencing was PBMCs. This chain connects TRBV6-5 to TRBJ2-3; a weak D match, TRBD1 (7 bases). The CDR3 DNA reads TGTGCCGCAGGCAGGGGGGAAACGCAGTATTTT. Encoded protein: CAAGRGETQYF.